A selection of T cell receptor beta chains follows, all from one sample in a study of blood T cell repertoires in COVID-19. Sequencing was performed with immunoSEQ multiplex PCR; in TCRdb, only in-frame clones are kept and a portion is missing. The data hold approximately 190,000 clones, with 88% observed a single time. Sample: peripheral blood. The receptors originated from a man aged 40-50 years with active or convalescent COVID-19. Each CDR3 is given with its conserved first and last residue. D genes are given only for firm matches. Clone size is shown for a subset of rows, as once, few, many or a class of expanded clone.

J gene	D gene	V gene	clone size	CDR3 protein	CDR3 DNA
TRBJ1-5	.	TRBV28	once	CASSPAGRPQHF	TGTGCCAGCAGTCCCGCTGGTAGGCCCCAGCATTTT
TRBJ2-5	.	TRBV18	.	CASSNQGGLQETQYF	TGTGCCAGCTCAAACCAGGGGGGACTTCAAGAGACCCAGTACTTC
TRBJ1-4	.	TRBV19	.	CASSIRQGSTTNEKLFF	TGTGCCAGTAGTATTCGCCAGGGGAGTACAACTAATGAAAAACTGTTTTTT
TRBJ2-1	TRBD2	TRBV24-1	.	CATSGLLAGGDNEQFF	TGTGCCACCAGTGGCCTACTAGCGGGAGGGGACAATGAGCAGTTCTTC
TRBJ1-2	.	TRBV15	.	CATSRDETGSYGYTF	TGTGCCACCAGCAGAGATGAAACAGGGTCCTATGGCTACACCTTC
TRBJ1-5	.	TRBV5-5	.	CASSLVLYSGNNQPQHF	TGTGCCAGCAGCTTGGTTCTGTACAGCGGCAACAATCAGCCCCAGCATTTT
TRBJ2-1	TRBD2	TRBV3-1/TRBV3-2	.	CASSQDLADYNEQFF	TGTGCCAGCAGCCAAGATCTAGCGGACTACAATGAGCAGTTCTTC
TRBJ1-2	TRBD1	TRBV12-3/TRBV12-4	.	CASSGQGASGYTF	TGTGCCAGCTCGGGACAGGGGGCGAGTGGCTACACCTTC
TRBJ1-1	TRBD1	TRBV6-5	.	CASSREQGLLGAFF	TGTGCCAGCTCGAGAGAACAGGGGTTGCTCGGGGCTTTCTTT
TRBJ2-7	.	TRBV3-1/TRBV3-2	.	CASSPQVTASYEQYF	TGTGCCAGCAGCCCGCAGGTAACAGCTTCCTACGAGCAGTACTTC
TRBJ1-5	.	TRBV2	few	CASRRGLLAGQPQHF	TGTGCCAGCAGGCGGGGACTCCTCGCGGGGCAGCCCCAGCATTTT
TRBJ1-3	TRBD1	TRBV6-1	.	CASSDGTGTGNTIYF	TGTGCCAGCAGTGACGGGACAGGGACGGGAAACACCATATATTTT
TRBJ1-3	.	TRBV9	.	CASSSTTWGAGNTIYF	TGTGCCAGCAGCTCGACCACATGGGGAGCTGGAAACACCATATATTTT
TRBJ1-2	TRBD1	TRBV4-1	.	CASSQDPAGGLSVNYGYTF	TGCGCCAGCAGCCAAGATCCGGCAGGGGGCTTGAGTGTTAACTATGGCTACACCTTC
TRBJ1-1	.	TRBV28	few	CASSLVNKNTEAFF	TGTGCCAGCAGTTTAGTTAACAAGAACACTGAAGCTTTCTTT
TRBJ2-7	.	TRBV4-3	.	CASSQDGLQGTYEQYF	TGCGCCAGCAGCCAAGATGGGTTACAGGGTACCTACGAGCAGTACTTC
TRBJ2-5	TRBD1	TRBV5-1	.	CASSSRDRGKTQYF	TGCGCCAGCAGCTCCCGGGACAGGGGCAAGACCCAGTACTTC
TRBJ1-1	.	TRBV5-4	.	CASSFGGGNTEAFF	TGTGCCAGCAGCTTCGGAGGCGGGAACACTGAAGCTTTCTTT
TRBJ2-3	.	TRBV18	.	CASSRGASTDTQYF	TGTGCCAGCTCCCGCGGTGCTAGCACAGATACGCAGTATTTT
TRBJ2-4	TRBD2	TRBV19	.	CASSIVLAGEGTQNIQYF	TGTGCCAGTAGTATAGTCCTAGCGGGAGAGGGAACCCAAAACATTCAGTACTTC
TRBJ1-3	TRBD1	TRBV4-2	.	CASSRRQGEVHTIYF	TGTGCCAGCAGCCGGAGACAGGGGGAAGTGCACACCATATATTTT
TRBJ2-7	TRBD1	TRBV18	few	CASSPSRDRSYEQYF	TGTGCCAGCTCACCTAGCCGGGACAGATCCTACGAGCAGTACTTC
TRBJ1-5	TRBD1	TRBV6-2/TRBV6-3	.	CASSKDRGRGQPQHF	TGTGCCAGCAGTAAGGACAGGGGGCGGGGGCAGCCCCAGCATTTT
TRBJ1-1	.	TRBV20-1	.	CSASPGSEAFF	TGCAGTGCTAGCCCGGGATCTGAAGCTTTCTTT